Shown below are 8 T cell receptor beta chains from a single sample sequenced in a study of blood T cell repertoires in COVID-19. The table came from immunoSEQ multiplex PCR; TCRdb's copy has only in-frame clones and leaves some out. The sample lists roughly 200,000 clones; more than 75% were seen once. Specimen: peripheral blood. These receptors all come from an older woman with COVID-19, enrolled during active disease.

This rearrangement joins TRBV5-1 to TRBJ1-6; TRBD1 matches at 7 bases. Trimming cost V 2 bases and J 7 bases; bases outside gene matches: 3. The CDR3 covers 14 residues. Germline assignment: CDR1 SGHRS and CDR2 YFSETQ. The CDR3 spells CASSLGQENSPLHF. The CDR3 coding sequence is TGCGCCAGCAGCTTAGGACAGGAAAATTCACCCCTCCACTTT. Variable domain in full (rest from reference TRBV5-1 and TRBJ1-6): KAGVTQTPRYLIKTRGQQVTLSCSPISGHRSVSWYQQTPGQGLQFLFEYFSETQRNKGNFPGRFSGRQFSNSRSEMNVSTLELGDSALYLCASSLGQENSPLHFGNGTRLTVT.

The rearrangement uses TRBV15 and TRBJ2-3, with 7 bases identical to TRBD1. The ends lost 2 bases at V and 4 bases at J; junction bases unmatched: 9. Germline V gives CDR1 LNHNV, CDR2 YYDKDF (reference sequence). This CDR3 comprises 16 residues. CDR3 nucleotide sequence: TGTGCCACCAGCAGAACGACAGGGAGTGGGTCAGATACGCAGTATTTT. Its protein product is CATSRTTGSGSDTQYF.

The rearrangement links TRBV7-9 to TRBJ1-1; D is unclear. Germline V gives CDR1 SEHNR, CDR2 FQNEAQ (reference sequence). The V end lost 4 bases, the J end lost 4 bases, and 7 bases lay between the germline ends. CDR3 length: 12 amino acids. DNA for the CDR3: TGTGCCAGCAGCTCCGGGGTCACTGAAGCTTTCTTT. Encoded protein: CASSSGVTEAFF.

This chain uses TRBV7-6 with TRBJ2-1, with 7 bases matching TRBD2. The CDR3 contains 18 residues. Germline CDR1 reads SGHVS; CDR2 reads FNYEAQ. J gave up 0 bases and V 6 bases, and 14 bases lay outside the gene matches. In DNA form, the CDR3 reads TGTGCCAGCAGTTCATCCGTTACGGGCGGGAGCTCCTACAATGAGCAGTTCTTC. It translates to CASSSSVTGGSSYNEQFF.

The chain links TRBV4-3 to TRBJ2-1, with 11 bases identical to TRBD2. CDR1 LGHNA and CDR2 YSLEER come from the germline V gene. The CDR3 sequence is 16 residues long. V was clipped by 1 base and J by 1 base; unmatched bases: 0. The CDR3 DNA reads TGCGCCAGCAGCCAAGGGACTAGCGGGTCCTACAATGAGCAGTTCTTC. It encodes CASSQGTSGSYNEQFF.

In its sample, this clone was seen once. This chain uses TRBV28 with TRBJ1-5; 8 nucleotides line up with TRBD1. This CDR3 has 15 residues. Germline assignment: CDR1 MDHEN and CDR2 SYDVKM. J gave up 9 bases and V 5 bases, and 12 bases lay outside the gene matches. The CDR3: CASSPDRVRARPQHF. CDR3 nucleotides: TGTGCCAGCAGTCCGGACAGGGTGAGGGCCAGGCCCCAGCATTTT.

The chain links TRBV5-4 to TRBJ1-1; 8 bases agree with TRBD1. The junction had 9 bases not matched to a gene; V was cut back by 4 bases and J by 1 base. The CDR3 covers 16 residues. Germline CDR1 reads SGHNT; CDR2 reads YYREEE (reference sequence). The CDR3 protein is CASSPGNRGRNTEAFF. In DNA, the CDR3 is TGTGCCAGCAGCCCGGGAAACAGGGGGAGGAACACTGAAGCTTTCTTT.

This chain connects TRBV5-4 to TRBJ1-2; 9 positions match TRBD1. V shed 6 bases and J 3 bases; nucleotides not matched to a gene: 6. The CDR3 consists of 14 residues. The V gene's germline CDR1 is SGHNT and CDR2 YYREEE (reference sequence). The CDR3 sequence is CASNIQGADYGYTF. CDR3 DNA: TGTGCCAGCAATATACAGGGGGCTGACTATGGCTACACCTTC.